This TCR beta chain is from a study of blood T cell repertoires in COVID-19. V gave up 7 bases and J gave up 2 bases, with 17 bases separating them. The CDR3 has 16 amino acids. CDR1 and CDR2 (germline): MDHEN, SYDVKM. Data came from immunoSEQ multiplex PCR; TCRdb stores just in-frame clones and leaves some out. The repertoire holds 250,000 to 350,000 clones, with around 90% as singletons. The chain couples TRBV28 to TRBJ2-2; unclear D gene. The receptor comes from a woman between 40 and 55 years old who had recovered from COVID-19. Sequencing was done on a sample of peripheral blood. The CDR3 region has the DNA TGTGCCAGCACAGTTTCCCCAGACTTAAACACCGGGGAGCTGTTTTTT. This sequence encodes CASTVSPDLNTGELFF.